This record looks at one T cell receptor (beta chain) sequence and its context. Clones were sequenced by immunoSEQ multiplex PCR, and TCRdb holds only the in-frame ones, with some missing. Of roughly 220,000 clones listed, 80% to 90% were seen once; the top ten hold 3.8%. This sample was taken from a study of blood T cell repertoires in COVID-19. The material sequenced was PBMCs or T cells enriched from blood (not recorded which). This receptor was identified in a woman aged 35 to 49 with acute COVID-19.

CDR3 amino acids: CASSQGAYQPQHF. CDR3 sequence (DNA): TGCGCCAGCAGCCAGGGGGCGTATCAGCCCCAGCATTTT. V gene TRBV4-3 combines with J gene TRBJ1-5; D is possibly TRBD1 (6 bases). This CDR3 has 13 amino acids. The germline V gene has CDR1 LGHNA and CDR2 YSLEER. The V and J ends lost 3 bases and 5 bases respectively, with 8 bases between them.